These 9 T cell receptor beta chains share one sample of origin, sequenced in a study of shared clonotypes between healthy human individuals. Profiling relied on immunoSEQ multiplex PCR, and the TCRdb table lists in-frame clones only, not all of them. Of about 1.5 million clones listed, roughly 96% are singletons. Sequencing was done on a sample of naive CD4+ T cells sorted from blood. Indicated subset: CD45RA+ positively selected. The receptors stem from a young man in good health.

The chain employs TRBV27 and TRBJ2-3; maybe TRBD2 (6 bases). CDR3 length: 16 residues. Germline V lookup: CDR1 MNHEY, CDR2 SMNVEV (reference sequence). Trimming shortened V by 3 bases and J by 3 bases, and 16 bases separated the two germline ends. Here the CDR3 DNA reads TGTGCCAGCAGTTTCCCCGAGGCGGGAATGACAGATACGCAGTATTTT. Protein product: CASSFPEAGMTDTQYF.

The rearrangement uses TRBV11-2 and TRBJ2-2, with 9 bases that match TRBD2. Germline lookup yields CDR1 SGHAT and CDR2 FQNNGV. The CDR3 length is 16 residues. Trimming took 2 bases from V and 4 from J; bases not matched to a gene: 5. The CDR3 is CASSLFSGSSTGELFF. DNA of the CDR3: TGTGCCAGCAGCTTATTTAGCGGGAGTAGCACCGGGGAGCTGTTTTTT.

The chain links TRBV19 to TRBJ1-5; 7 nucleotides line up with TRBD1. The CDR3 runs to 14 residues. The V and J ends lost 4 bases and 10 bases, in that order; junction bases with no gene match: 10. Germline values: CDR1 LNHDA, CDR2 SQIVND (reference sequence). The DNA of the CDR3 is TGTGCCAGTAGTAGACAGGGTTCTTTTCGACCCCAGCATTTT. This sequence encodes CASSRQGSFRPQHF.

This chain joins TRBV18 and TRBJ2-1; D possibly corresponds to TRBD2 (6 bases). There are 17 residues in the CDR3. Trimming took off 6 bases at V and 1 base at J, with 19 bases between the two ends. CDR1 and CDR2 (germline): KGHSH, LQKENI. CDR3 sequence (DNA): TGTGCCAGCTCCCCAACCCCTCTTAGCGGTTCCTACAATGAGCAGTTCTTC. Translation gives CASSPTPLSGSYNEQFF.

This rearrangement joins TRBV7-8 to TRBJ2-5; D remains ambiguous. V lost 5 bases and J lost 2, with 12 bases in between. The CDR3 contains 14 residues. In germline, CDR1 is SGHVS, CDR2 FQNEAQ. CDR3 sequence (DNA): TGTGCCAGCAGCGAGACAACTAAGCAAGAGACCCAGTACTTC. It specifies CASSETTKQETQYF.

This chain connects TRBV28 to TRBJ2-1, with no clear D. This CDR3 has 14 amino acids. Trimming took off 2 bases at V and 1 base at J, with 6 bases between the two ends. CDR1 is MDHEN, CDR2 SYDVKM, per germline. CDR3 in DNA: TGTGCCAGCAGTTTAGCGGAGTCCTACAATGAGCAGTTCTTC. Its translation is CASSLAESYNEQFF.

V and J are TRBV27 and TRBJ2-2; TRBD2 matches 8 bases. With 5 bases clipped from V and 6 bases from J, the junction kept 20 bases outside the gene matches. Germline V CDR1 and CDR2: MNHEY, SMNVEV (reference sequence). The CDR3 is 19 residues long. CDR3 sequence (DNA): TGTGCCAGCAGTCCTACCCCCAGGCGGACTAGCCAAGAGGCCGGGGAGCTGTTTTTT. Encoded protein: CASSPTPRRTSQEAGELFF.

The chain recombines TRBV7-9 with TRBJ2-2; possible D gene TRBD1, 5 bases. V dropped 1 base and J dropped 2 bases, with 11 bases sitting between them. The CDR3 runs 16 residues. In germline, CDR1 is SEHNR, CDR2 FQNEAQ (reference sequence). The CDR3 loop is CASSLGVDRNTGELFF. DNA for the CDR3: TGTGCCAGCAGCTTAGGTGTAGACAGAAACACCGGGGAGCTGTTTTTT.

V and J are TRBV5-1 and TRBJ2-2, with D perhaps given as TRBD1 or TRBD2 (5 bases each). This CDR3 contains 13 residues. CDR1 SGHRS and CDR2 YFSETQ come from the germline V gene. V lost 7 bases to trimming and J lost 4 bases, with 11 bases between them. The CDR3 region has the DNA TGCGCCAGCGGCCAGGGAGTCACCGGGGAGCTGTTTTTT. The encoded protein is CASGQGVTGELFF.